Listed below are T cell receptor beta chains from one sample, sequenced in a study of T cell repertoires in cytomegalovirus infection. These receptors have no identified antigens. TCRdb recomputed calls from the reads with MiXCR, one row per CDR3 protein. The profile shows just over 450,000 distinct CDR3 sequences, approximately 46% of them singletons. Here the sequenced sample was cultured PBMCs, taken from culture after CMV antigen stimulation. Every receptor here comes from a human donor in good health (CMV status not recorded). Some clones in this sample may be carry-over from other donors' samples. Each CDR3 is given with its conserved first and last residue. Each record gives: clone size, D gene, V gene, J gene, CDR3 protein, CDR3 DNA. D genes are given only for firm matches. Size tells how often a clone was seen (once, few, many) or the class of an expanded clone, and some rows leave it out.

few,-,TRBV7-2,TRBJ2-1,CASSQIYNEQFF,TGTGCCAGCAGCCAGATCTACAATGAGCAGTTCTTC
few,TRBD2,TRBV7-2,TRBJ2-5,CASSPQRDLQETQYF,TGTGCCAGCAGCCCCCAGCGGGACCTCCAAGAGACCCAGTACTTC
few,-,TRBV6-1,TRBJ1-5,CASRARSDGNQPQHF,TGTGCCAGCAGAGCCCGTAGTGACGGCAATCAGCCCCAGCATTTT
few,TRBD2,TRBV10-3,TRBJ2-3,CAISEFPTSGINTQYF,TGTGCCATCAGTGAGTTCCCGACCAGCGGGATAAATACGCAGTATTTT
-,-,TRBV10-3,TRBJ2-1,CAISESTRENEQFF,TGTGCCATCAGTGAGTCCACTAGGGAAAATGAGCAGTTCTTC
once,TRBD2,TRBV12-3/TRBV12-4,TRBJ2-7,CASRRAGPGGEQYF,TGTGCCAGCAGGCGAGCGGGTCCGGGGGGCGAGCAGTACTTC
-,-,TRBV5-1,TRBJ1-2,CASSATSEHYGYTF,TGCGCCAGCAGCGCAACGTCGGAGCACTATGGCTACACCTTC
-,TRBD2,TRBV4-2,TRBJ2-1,CASSQEASGGAQGYNEQFF,TGTGCCAGCAGCCAGGAGGCTAGCGGGGGGGCCCAAGGGTACAATGAGCAGTTCTTC
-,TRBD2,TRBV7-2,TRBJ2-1,CASSPRLAGSEQFF,TGTGCCAGCAGCCCACGACTAGCGGGAAGTGAGCAGTTCTTC
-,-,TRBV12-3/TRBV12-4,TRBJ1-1,CASSLYKGRVGTEAFF,TGTGCCAGCAGCCTTTATAAGGGTCGGGTTGGCACTGAAGCTTTCTTT
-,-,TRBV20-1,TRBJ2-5,CSAVAAGQETQYF,TGCAGTGCCGTGGCGGCAGGGCAAGAGACCCAGTACTTC
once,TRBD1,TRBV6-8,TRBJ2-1,CASRTGDNEQFF,TGTGCCAGCAGGACAGGGGACAATGAGCAGTTCTTC
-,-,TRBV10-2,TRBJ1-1,CASRWGGAGSTEAFF,TGCGCCAGCCGTTGGGGGGGCGCGGGGTCCACTGAAGCTTTCTTT
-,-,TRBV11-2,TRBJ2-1,CASSHDSRNEQFF,TGTGCCAGCAGCCACGATTCTAGAAATGAGCAGTTCTTC
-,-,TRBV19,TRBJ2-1,CASSIIRGTQFF,TGTGCCAGTAGTATAATACGGGGGACACAGTTCTTC
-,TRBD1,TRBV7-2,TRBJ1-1,CASSPWTGYTEAFF,TGTGCCAGCAGCCCCTGGACAGGGTACACTGAAGCTTTCTTT
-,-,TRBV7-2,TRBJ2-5,CASSLAGPSETQYF,TGTGCCAGCAGCTTAGCGGGACCCTCAGAGACCCAGTACTTC
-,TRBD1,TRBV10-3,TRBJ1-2,CAISESSGQGANDYGYTF,TGTGCCATCAGTGAGTCGAGCGGACAGGGGGCTAACGACTATGGCTACACCTTC
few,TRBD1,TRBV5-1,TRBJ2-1,CASSLLNSGPAIPDRASNEQFF,TGCGCCAGCAGCTTGTTAAACTCAGGACCCGCCATTCCGGACAGGGCATCGAATGAGCAGTTCTTC
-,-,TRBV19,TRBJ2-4,CASSPMGSLNIQYF,TGTGCCAGTAGCCCCATGGGCAGCTTAAACATTCAGTACTTC
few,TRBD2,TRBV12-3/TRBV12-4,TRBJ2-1,CASSLGLAGFNEQFF,TGTGCCAGCAGCCTGGGACTAGCGGGTTTCAATGAGCAGTTCTTC
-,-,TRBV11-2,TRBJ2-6,CASSLLLEANVLTF,TGTGCCAGCAGCTTACTCTTGGAGGCCAACGTCCTGACTTTC
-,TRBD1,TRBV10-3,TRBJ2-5,CAISDRDSQETQYF,TGTGCCATCAGTGATCGGGACAGTCAAGAGACCCAGTACTTC
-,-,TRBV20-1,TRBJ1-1,CSALRYSGEAFF,TGCAGTGCTCTACGATACTCGGGTGAAGCTTTCTTT
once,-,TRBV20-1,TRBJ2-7,CSARAVSLGGEQYF,TGCAGTGCTAGAGCCGTGTCGCTAGGGGGCGAGCAGTACTTC
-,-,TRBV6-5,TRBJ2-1,CASLSGNEQFF,TGTGCCAGCCTTAGCGGCAATGAGCAGTTCTTC
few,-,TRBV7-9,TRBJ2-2,CASSWKQATGELFF,TGTGCCAGCAGCTGGAAACAGGCAACCGGGGAGCTGTTTTTT
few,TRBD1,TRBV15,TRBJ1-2,CATSRGTEANYGYTF,TGTGCCACCAGCAGGGGGACAGAAGCTAACTATGGCTACACCTTC
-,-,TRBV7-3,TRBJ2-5,CAVHEGAQETQYF,TGTGCCGTGCATGAGGGTGCCCAAGAGACCCAGTACTTC
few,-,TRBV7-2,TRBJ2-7,CASSPTATLGSYEQYF,TGTGCCAGCAGCCCTACGGCGACCCTGGGCTCCTACGAGCAGTACTTC
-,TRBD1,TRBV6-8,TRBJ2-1,CASREGTGFRRNNEQFF,TGTGCCAGCAGGGAGGGGACAGGTTTTAGGCGAAACAATGAGCAGTTCTTC
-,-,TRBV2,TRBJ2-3,CASSWTGKDTQYF,TGTGCCAGCAGTTGGACCGGGAAGGATACGCAGTATTTT
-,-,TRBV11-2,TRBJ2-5,CASSLDRAEETQYF,TGTGCCAGCAGCTTAGATCGGGCCGAAGAGACCCAGTACTTC
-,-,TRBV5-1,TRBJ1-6,CASSLLQVEDNSPLHF,TGCGCCAGCAGCTTGTTGCAGGTTGAGGATAATTCACCCCTCCACTTT
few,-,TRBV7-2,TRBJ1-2,CASSGPGGYGYTF,TGTGCCAGCAGCGGCCCTGGAGGCTATGGCTACACCTTC
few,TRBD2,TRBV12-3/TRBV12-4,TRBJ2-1,CASRLGGVRNEQFF,TGTGCCAGCAGACTGGGGGGGGTGCGGAATGAGCAGTTCTTC
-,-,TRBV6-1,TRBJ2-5,CASSEAWERYF,TGTGCCAGCAGTGAAGCATGGGAGCGGTACTTC
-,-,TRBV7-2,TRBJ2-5,CASSPINSETQYF,TGTGCCAGCAGTCCCATTAACTCCGAGACCCAGTACTTC
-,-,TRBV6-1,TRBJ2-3,CASKLFGLTDTQYF,TGTGCCAGCAAGTTATTTGGCCTCACAGATACGCAGTATTTT